This T cell receptor beta chain came from a study of cytomegalovirus exposure and HLA in healthy donors. Whole-study findings and limits: Later analysis indicated greater clonal expansion among HLA-associated TCR beta chains than among equally common other chains. HLA restriction was apparent for most CMV-associated TCR beta chains in a later analysis. Generally TCR sequences proved uncommon, though certain public TCRs appeared in numerous donors.

PCR amplification relied on 60 Vbeta primers (plus 13 Jbeta primers). Profiling relied on immunoSEQ multiplex PCR, and the TCRdb table lists in-frame clones only, not all of them. The sample lists 200,000 or so clones, approximately 80% seen once, with about 0.1% in the top ten. Concerning this clone itself: The target antigen is unknown.

CDR1 and CDR2 (germline): MNHEY, SMNVEV (reference sequence). The CDR3 has 14 amino acids. V lost 3 bases and J lost 0, with 9 bases in between. Source material: PBMCs. The source of this sequence is a boy aged 2 to 9 in good health and CMV-seronegative. V gene TRBV27 combines with J gene TRBJ2-7; D is undetermined. CDR3 in amino acids: CASSFKASSYEQYF. CDR3 DNA: TGTGCCAGCAGTTTCAAGGCTAGCTCCTACGAGCAGTACTTC.